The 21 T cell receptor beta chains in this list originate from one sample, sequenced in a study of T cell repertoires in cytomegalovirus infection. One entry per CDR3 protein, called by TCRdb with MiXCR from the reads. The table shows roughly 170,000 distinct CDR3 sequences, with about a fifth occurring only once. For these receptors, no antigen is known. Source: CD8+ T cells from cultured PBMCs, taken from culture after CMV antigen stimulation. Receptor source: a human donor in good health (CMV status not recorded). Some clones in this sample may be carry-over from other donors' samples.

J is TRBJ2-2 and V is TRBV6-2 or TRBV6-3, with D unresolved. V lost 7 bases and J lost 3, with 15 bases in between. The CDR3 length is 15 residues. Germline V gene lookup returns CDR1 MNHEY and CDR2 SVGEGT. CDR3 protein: CASKYLGLDTGELFF. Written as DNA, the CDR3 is TGTGCCAGCAAGTACCTTGGCCTCGACACCGGGGAGCTGTTTTTT.

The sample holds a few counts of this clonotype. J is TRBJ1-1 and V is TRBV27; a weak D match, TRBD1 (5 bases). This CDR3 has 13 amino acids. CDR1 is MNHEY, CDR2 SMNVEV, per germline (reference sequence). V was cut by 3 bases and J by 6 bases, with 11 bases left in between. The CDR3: CASSFVGGSEAFF. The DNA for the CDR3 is TGTGCCAGCAGTTTTGTCGGGGGATCTGAAGCTTTCTTT.

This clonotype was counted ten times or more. CDR3: CAIRGTGESGNTIYF. As DNA, the CDR3 is TGTGCCATCAGGGGGACAGGGGAGTCTGGAAACACCATATATTTT. This chain joins TRBV10-3 and TRBJ1-3; 10 bases are shared with TRBD1. The CDR3 covers 15 residues. V was clipped by 6 bases and J by 1 base; unmatched bases: 3. Germline V gene sequence: CDR1 ENHRY, CDR2 SYGVKD.

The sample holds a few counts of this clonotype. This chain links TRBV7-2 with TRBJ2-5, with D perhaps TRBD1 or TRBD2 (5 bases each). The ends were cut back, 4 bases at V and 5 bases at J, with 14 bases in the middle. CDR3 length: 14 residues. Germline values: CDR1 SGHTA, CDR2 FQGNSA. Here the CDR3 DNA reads TGTGCCAGCAGCTCCCGAGGGGCTCGGGAGACCCAGTACTTC. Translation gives CASSSRGARETQYF.

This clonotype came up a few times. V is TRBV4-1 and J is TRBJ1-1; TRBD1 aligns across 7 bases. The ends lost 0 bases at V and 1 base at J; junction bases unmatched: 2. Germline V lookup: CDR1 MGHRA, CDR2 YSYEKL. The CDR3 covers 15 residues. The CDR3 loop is CASSQDSGGNTEAFF. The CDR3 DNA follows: TGCGCCAGCAGCCAAGATTCAGGGGGGAACACTGAAGCTTTCTTT.

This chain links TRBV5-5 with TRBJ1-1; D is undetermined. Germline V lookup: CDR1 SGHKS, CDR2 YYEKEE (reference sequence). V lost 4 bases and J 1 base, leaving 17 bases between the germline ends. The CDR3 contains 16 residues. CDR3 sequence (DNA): TGTGCCAGCAGCCCCCCGGCGGGGTCATGGAACACTGAAGCTTTCTTT. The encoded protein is CASSPPAGSWNTEAFF.

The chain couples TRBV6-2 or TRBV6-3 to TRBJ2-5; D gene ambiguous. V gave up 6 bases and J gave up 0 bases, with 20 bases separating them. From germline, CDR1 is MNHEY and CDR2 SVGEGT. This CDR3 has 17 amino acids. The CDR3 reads CASSPNDDDQYQETQYF. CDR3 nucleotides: TGTGCCAGCAGCCCTAATGACGATGACCAGTACCAAGAGACCCAGTACTTC.

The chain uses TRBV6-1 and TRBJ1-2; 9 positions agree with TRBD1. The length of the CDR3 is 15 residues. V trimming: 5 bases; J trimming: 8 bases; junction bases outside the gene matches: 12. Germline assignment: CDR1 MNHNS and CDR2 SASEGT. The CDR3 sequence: CASSIRDREVSGYTF. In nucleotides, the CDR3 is TGTGCCAGCAGTATCCGGGACAGGGAGGTATCGGGCTACACCTTC.

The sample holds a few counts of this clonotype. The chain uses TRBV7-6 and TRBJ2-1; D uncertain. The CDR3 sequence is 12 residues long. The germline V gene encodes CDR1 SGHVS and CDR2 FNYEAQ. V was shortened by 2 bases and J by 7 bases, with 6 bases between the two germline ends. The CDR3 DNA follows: TGTGCCAGCAGCTTATTGGTAAATGAGCAGTTCTTC. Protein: CASSLLVNEQFF.

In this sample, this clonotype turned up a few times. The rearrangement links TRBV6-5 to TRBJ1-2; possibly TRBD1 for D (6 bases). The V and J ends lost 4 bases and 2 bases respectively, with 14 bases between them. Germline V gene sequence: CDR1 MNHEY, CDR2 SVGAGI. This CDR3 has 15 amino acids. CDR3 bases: TGTGCCAGCAGTTCAGGCGGGACACCGAACTATGGCTACACCTTC. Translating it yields CASSSGGTPNYGYTF.

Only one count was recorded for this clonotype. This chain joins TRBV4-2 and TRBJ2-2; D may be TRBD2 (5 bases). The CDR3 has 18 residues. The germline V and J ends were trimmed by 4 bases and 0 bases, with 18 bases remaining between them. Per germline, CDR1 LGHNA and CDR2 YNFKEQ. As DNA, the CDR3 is TGTGCCAGCAGCCTACTCGGGATCATCGGGCCGAACACCGGGGAGCTGTTTTTT. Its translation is CASSLLGIIGPNTGELFF.

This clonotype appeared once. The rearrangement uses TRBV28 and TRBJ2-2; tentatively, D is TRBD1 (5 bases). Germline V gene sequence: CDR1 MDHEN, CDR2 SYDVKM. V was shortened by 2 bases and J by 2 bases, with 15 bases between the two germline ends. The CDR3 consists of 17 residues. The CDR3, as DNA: TGTGCCAGCAGTTTAAACGCTGGGGCAGCTAACACCGGGGAGCTGTTTTTT. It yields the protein CASSLNAGAANTGELFF.

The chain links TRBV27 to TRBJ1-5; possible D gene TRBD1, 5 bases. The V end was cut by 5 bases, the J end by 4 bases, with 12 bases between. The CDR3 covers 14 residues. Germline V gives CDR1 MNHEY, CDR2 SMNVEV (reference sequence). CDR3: CASSRGLANQPQHF. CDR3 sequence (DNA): TGTGCCAGCAGTAGGGGACTTGCGAATCAGCCCCAGCATTTT.

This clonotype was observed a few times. The CDR3 here is CASSVDRDEQYF. The CDR3, as DNA: TGTGCCAGCAGTGTGGACAGGGACGAGCAGTACTTC. The rearrangement uses TRBV7-2 and TRBJ2-7; 8 nucleotides match TRBD1. Germline lookup yields CDR1 SGHTA and CDR2 FQGNSA. V dropped 6 bases and J dropped 5; count of bases not matched to a gene: 3. The CDR3 is made up of 12 amino acids.

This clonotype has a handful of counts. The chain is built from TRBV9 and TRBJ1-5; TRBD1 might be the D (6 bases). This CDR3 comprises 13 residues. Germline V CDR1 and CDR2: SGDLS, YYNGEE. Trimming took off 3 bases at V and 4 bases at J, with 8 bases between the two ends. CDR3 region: CASSDTGNQPQHF. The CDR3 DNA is TGTGCCAGCAGCGACACAGGGAATCAGCCCCAGCATTTT.

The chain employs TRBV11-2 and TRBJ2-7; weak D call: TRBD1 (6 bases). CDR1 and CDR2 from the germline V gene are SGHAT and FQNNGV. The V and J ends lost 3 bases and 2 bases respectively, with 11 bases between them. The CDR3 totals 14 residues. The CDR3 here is CASSFSGATYEQYF. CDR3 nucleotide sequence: TGTGCCAGCAGCTTCTCAGGGGCTACCTACGAGCAGTACTTC.

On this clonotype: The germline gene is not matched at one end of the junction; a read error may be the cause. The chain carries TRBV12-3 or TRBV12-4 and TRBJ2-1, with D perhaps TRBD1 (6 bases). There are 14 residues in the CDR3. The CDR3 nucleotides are TGTGTCAGCACCGAGACAGGTAGACGCAATGAGCAGTTCTTC. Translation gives CVSTETGRRNEQFF.

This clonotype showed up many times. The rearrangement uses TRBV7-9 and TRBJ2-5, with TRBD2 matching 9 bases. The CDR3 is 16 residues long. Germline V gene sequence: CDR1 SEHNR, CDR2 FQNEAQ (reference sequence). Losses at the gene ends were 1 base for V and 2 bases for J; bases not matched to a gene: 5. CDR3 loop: CASSLGSSGKQETQYF. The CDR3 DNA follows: TGTGCCAGCAGCTTAGGGTCTAGCGGGAAGCAAGAGACCCAGTACTTC. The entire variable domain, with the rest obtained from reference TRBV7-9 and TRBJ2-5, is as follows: DTGVSQNPRHKITKRGQNVTFRCDPISEHNRLYWYRQTLGQGPEFLTYFQNEAQLEKSRLLSDRFSAERPKGSFSTLEIQRTEQGDSAMYLCASSLGSSGKQETQYFGPGTRLLVL.

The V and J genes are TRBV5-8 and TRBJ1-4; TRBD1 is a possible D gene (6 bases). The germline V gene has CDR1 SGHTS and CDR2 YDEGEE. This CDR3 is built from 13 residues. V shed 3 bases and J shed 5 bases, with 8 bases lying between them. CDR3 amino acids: CASSSRGNEKLFF. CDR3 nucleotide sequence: TGTGCCAGCAGCTCAAGGGGGAATGAAAAACTGTTTTTT.

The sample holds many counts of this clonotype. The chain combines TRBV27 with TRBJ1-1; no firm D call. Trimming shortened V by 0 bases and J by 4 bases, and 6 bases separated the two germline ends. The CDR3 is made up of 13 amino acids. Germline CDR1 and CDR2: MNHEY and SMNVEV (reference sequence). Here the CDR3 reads CASSLSDVTEAFF. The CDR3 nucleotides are TGTGCCAGCAGTTTATCAGATGTCACTGAAGCTTTCTTT.

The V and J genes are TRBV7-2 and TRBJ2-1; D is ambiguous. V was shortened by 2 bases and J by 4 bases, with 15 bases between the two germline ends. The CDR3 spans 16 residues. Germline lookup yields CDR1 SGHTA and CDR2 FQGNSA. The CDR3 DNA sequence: TGTGCCAGCAGCTTATCAAGGGCCCCCCAATACAATGAGCAGTTCTTC. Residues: CASSLSRAPQYNEQFF.